The clone carrying this T cell receptor (beta chain) was detected ten times or more. This CDR3 has 17 amino acids. The germline V gene encodes CDR1 DFQATT and CDR2 SNEGSKA (reference sequence). V lost 0 bases and J lost 5; bases outside the gene matches: 8. This entry comes from a study of CD8 T cells in ankylosing spondylitis. Construction of TCR beta libraries was performed using quantitative 5'-RACE with molecular barcodes. TCRdb reprocessed the 5' RACE reads with MiXCR, giving one entry per CDR3 protein. The table lists 250,000 to 350,000 distinct CDR3 sequences, about 20% of them singletons. Sequenced material: blood, either unsorted or a sorted T cell fraction (not recorded which). The rearrangement links TRBV20-1 to TRBJ2-3, with TRBD2 matching over 13 bases. The sequence derives from a male donor with ankylosing spondylitis or in good health (not recorded which). DNA of the CDR3: TGCAGTGCTAGAGATCCTAGACTAGCGGGGGGTAAAGATACGCAGTATTTT. It translates to CSARDPRLAGGKDTQYF.